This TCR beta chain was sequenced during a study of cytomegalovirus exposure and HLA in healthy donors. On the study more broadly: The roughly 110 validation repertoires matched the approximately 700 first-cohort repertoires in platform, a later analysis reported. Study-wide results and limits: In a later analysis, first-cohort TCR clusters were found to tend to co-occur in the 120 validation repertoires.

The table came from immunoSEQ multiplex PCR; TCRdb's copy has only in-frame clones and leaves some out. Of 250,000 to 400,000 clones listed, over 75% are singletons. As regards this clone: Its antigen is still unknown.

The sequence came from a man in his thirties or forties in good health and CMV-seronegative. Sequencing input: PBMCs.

CDR3 coding DNA: TGTGCCAGTTCTCAGGGTAATCAGCCCCAGCATTTT. Encoded protein: CASSQGNQPQHF. The chain uses TRBV19 and TRBJ1-5, with D possibly being TRBD1 (5 bases). V was shortened by 8 bases and J by 4 bases, with 9 bases between the two germline ends. Per germline, CDR1 LNHDA and CDR2 SQIVND (reference sequence). This CDR3 spans 12 amino acids.